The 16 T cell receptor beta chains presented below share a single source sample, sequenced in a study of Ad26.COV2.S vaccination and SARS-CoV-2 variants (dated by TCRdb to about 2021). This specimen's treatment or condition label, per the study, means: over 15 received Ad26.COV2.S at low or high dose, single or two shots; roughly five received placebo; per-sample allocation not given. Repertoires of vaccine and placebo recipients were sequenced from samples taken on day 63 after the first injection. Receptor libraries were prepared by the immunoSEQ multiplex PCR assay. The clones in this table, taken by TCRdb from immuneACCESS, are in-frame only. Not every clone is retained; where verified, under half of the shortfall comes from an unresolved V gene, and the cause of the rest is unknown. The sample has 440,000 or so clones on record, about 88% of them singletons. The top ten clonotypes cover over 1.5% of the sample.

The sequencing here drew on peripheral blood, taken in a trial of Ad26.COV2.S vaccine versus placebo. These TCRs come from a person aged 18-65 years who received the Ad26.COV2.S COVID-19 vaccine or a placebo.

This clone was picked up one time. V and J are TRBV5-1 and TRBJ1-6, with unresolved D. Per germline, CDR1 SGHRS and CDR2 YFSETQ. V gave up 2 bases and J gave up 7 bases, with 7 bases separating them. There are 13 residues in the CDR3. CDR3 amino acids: CASSLSENSPLHF. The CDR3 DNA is TGCGCCAGCAGCTTATCCGAAAATTCACCCCTCCACTTT.

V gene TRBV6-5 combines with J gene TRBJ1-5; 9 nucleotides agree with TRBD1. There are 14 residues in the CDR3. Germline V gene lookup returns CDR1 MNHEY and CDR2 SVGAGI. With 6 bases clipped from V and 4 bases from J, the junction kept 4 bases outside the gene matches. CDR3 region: CASRTGGSNQPQHF. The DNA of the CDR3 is TGTGCCAGCAGAACAGGGGGCTCTAATCAGCCCCAGCATTTT.

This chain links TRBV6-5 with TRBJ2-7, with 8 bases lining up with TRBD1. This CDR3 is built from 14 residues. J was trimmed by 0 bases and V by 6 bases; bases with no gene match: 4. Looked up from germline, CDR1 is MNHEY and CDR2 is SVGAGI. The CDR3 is CASSPTGASYEQYF. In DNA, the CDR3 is TGTGCCAGCAGCCCGACAGGGGCCTCCTACGAGCAGTACTTC.

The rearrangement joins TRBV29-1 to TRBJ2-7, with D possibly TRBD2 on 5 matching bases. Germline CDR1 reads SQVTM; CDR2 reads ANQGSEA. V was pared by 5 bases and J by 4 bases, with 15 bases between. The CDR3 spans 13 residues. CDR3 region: CSVLLARRYEQYF. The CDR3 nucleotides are TGCAGCGTTCTCCTGGCCCGGAGGTACGAGCAGTACTTC.

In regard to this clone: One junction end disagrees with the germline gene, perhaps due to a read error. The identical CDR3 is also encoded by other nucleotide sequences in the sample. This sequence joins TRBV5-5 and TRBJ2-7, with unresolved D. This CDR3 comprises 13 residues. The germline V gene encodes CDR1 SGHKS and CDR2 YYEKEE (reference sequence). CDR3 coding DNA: TGTGCCAGCAGTCTTCTGATTACCTACGAGCAGTATTTC. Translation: CASSLLITYEQYF.

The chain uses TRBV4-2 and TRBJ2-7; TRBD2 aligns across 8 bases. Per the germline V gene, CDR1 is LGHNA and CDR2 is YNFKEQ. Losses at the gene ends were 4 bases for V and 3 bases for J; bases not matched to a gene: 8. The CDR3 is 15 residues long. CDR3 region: CASSRERERNYEQYF. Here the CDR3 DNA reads TGTGCCAGCAGCCGAGAGCGGGAGCGGAACTACGAGCAGTACTTC.

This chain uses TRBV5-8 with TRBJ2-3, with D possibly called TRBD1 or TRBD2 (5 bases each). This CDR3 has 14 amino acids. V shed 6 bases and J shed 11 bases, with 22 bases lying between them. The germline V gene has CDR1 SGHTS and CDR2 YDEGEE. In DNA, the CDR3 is TGTGCCAGCACCTCTAGTCGCCCTCCTGGGGGGCAGTATTTT. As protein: CASTSSRPPGGQYF.

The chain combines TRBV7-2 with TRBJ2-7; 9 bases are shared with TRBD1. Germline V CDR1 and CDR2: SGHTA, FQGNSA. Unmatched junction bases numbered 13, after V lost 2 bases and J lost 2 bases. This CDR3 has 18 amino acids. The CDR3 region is CASSLLTGGGLITYEQYF. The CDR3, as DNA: TGTGCCAGCAGCTTACTCACAGGGGGCGGCCTAATCACCTACGAGCAGTACTTC.

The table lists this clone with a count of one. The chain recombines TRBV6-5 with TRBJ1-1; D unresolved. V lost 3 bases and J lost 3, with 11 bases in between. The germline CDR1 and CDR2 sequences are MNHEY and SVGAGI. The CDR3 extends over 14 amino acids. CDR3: CASSYRRSDTEAFF. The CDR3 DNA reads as TGTGCCAGCAGTTATAGAAGAAGTGACACTGAAGCTTTCTTT.

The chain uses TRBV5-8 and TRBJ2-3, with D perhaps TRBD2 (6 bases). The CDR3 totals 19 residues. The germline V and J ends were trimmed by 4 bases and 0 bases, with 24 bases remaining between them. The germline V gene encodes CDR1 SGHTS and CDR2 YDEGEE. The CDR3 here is CASSPGTDSGFTSTDTQYF. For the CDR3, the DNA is TGTGCCAGCAGCCCCGGGACCGATAGCGGCTTCACTAGCACAGATACGCAGTATTTT.

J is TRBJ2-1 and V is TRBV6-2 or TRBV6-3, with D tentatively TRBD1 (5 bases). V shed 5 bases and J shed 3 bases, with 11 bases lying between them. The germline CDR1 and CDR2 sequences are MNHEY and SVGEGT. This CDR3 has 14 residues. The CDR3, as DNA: TGTGCCAGCAGTGACAGATCTCTCTACAATGAGCAGTTCTTC. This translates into CASSDRSLYNEQFF.

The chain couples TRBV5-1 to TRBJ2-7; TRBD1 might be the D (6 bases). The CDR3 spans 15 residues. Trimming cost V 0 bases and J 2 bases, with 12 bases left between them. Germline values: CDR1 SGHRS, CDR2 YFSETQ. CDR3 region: CASSLGFQGTYEQYF. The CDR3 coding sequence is TGCGCCAGCAGCTTGGGCTTTCAGGGGACCTACGAGCAGTACTTC.

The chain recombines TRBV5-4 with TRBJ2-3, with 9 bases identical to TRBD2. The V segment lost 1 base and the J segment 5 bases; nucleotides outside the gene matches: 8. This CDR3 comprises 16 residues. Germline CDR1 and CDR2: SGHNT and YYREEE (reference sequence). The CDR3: CASSLRAGLAGDTQYF. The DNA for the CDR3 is TGTGCCAGCAGCTTGAGGGCGGGACTAGCAGGAGATACGCAGTATTTT. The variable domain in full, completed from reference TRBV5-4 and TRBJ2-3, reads ETGVTQSPTHLIKTRGQQVTLRCSSQSGHNTVSWYQQALGQGPQFIFQYYREEENGRGNFPPRFSGLQFPNYSSELNVNALELDDSALYLCASSLRAGLAGDTQYFGPGTRLTVL.

This chain's CDR3 is CASSLDTKAFF. The CDR3 bases are TGTGCCAGCAGCCTAGATACAAAAGCTTTCTTT. The V and J genes are TRBV7-9 and TRBJ1-1; D unclear. Germline V gene sequence: CDR1 SEHNR, CDR2 FQNEAQ (reference sequence). This CDR3 region has 11 residues. The germline V and J ends were trimmed by 5 bases and 9 bases, with 10 bases remaining between them. Full variable domain (remainder filled in from reference TRBV7-9 and TRBJ1-1): DTGVSQNPRHKITKRGQNVTFRCDPISEHNRLYWYRQTLGQGPEFLTYFQNEAQLEKSRLLSDRFSAERPKGSFSTLEIQRTEQGDSAMYLCASSLDTKAFFGQGTRLTVV.

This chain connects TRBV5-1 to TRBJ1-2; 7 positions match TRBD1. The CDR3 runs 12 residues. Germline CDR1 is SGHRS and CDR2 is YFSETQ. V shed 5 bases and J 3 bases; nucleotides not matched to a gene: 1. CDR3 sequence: CASRTGHYGYTF. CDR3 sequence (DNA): TGCGCCAGCAGGACAGGGCACTATGGCTACACCTTC.

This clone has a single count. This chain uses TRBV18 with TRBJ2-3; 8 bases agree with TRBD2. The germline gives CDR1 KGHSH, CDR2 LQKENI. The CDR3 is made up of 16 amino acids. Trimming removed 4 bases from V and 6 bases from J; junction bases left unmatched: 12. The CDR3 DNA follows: TGTGCCAGCTCACTTGGGACTAGTATGGTGTCGGATACGCAGTATTTT. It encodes CASSLGTSMVSDTQYF.